The next 26 T cell receptor beta chains were all read from a single sample in a study of T cells in Graves' hyperthyroidism and ophthalmopathy. There were TCR beta CDR3 regions amplified from RNA transcripts. Using the HTBI primer set, a first-round RT-PCR was run on the TCR CDR3. MiXCR, run by TCRdb on the multiplex PCR reads, gives a single entry per CDR3 protein. Among about 700,000 distinct CDR3 sequences listed, just under 45% were seen once. Sequencing input: peripheral blood or thyroid tissue (not recorded which). Receptors originate from an adult man with Graves' disease, either hyperthyroidism or ophthalmopathy (not recorded which).

This clonotype was picked up one time. This chain links TRBV2 with TRBJ1-3; D remains unclear. Germline values: CDR1 SNHLY, CDR2 FYNNEI. V lost 3 bases and J lost 8, with 17 bases in between. This CDR3 spans 15 amino acids. This CDR3 reads CASSEGILYGYTIYF. The CDR3 nucleotides are TGTGCCAGCAGTGAGGGGATTCTCTATGGCTACACCATATATTTT.

Points on this clonotype: Germline is not matched at one junction end, which may reflect a read error. This CDR3 reads CASSEVLAYEQYF. The DNA of the CDR3 is TGTGCCAGCAGTGAAGTTCTGGCCTACGAGCAGTACTTC. This chain links TRBV10-3 with TRBJ2-7; D not resolved. The CDR3 runs 13 residues. Per the germline V gene, CDR1 is ENHRY and CDR2 is SYGVKD.

The chain uses TRBV9 and TRBJ1-1; D is possibly TRBD1 (5 bases). V was trimmed by 2 bases and J by 10 bases, leaving 9 bases between them. This CDR3 is 11 amino acids long. In germline, CDR1 is SGDLS, CDR2 YYNGEE. The CDR3 coding sequence is TGTGCCAGCAGCGTCGACAGACCAGCTTTCTTT. This encodes CASSVDRPAFF.

This clonotype was counted ten times or more. The DNA of the CDR3 is TGTGCCACCAGTGACCCGGAGAGGAATGGCTACACCTTC. This sequence encodes CATSDPERNGYTF. The rearrangement uses TRBV24-1 and TRBJ1-2; D gene uncertain. The CDR3 contains 13 residues. Between the trimmed V and J ends, which lost 4 bases and 6 bases, there was a span of 11 bases. Germline V gene data show CDR1 as KGHDR and CDR2 as SFDVKD.

J is TRBJ1-2 and V is TRBV10-3; tentatively, D is TRBD1 (5 bases). The germline V gene has CDR1 ENHRY and CDR2 SYGVKD. There are 15 residues in the CDR3. The DNA of the CDR3 is TGTGTTATCAGTGATCAGTCAGGGACTAACTATGGCTACACCTTC. This gives the protein CVISDQSGTNYGYTF.

The chain is built from TRBV7-9 and TRBJ1-2, with TRBD1 as a possible D gene (5 bases). Looked up from germline, CDR1 is SEHNR and CDR2 is FQNEAQ (reference sequence). The CDR3 is made up of 18 amino acids. The ends were cut back, 5 bases at V and 0 bases at J, with 22 bases in the middle. CDR3 region: CASSTYPTATGPNYGYTF. Written as DNA, the CDR3 is TGTGCCAGCAGCACATACCCGACAGCCACGGGCCCTAACTATGGCTACACCTTC. The variable domain in full, completed from reference TRBV7-9 and TRBJ1-2, reads DTGVSQNPRHKITKRGQNVTFRCDPISEHNRLYWYRQTLGQGPEFLTYFQNEAQLEKSRLLSDRFSAERPKGSFSTLEIQRTEQGDSAMYLCASSTYPTATGPNYGYTFGSGTRLTVV.

In DNA, the CDR3 is TGTGCCAGCAGCTCTGGAGCGGGGACGAACACCGGGGAGCTGTTTTTT. Amino acid sequence: CASSSGAGTNTGELFF. This sequence joins TRBV13 and TRBJ2-2, with 7 bases matching TRBD2. The germline CDR1 and CDR2 sequences are PRHDT and FYEKMQ (reference sequence). With V trimmed by 4 bases and J by 0 bases, 5 bases remained unmatched. The CDR3 spans 16 residues.

This rearrangement joins TRBV29-1 to TRBJ2-5; D possibly corresponds to TRBD1 (5 bases). The CDR3 spans 15 residues. Trimming removed 5 bases at V and 5 bases at J, with 21 bases between. Germline V CDR1 and CDR2: SQVTM, ANQGSEA. The CDR3 here is CSVLLAGLRRETQYF. The CDR3 DNA reads TGCAGCGTTCTCTTGGCAGGGTTGCGCAGGGAGACCCAGTACTTC.

This clonotype has at least ten counts. The rearrangement joins TRBV7-9 to TRBJ1-5, with a tentative D call TRBD1 (6 bases). The CDR3 has 14 amino acids. Germline CDR1 and CDR2: SEHNR and FQNEAQ (reference sequence). Between the trimmed V and J ends, which lost 4 bases and 3 bases, there was a span of 10 bases. CDR3 sequence: CASSSQGPNQPQHF. DNA for the CDR3: TGTGCCAGCAGCTCACAGGGACCCAATCAGCCCCAGCATTTT.

This rearrangement joins TRBV29-1 to TRBJ1-1; TRBD1 is a possible D gene (5 bases). Trimming took 3 bases from V and 0 from J, leaving 11 bases between them. The germline CDR1 and CDR2 sequences are SQVTM and ANQGSEA. This CDR3 has 14 residues. CDR3 sequence: CSVEGVSMNTEAFF. CDR3 nucleotides: TGCAGCGTTGAGGGGGTTAGTATGAACACTGAAGCTTTCTTT.

Many counts were recorded for this clonotype. The chain couples TRBV20-1 to TRBJ1-6; 9 bases are a match to TRBD1. This CDR3 region has 14 residues. J gave up 10 bases and V 4 bases, and 8 bases lay outside the gene matches. CDR1 and CDR2 from the germline V gene are DFQATT and SNEGSKA (reference sequence). CDR3 amino acids: CSAIGQGLESPLHF. In DNA, the CDR3 is TGCAGTGCTATAGGACAGGGGCTCGAGTCACCCCTCCACTTT.

V and J are TRBV10-1 and TRBJ2-3; tentative D call: TRBD2 (5 bases). CDR3 length: 16 amino acids. Trimming left V 6 bases short and J 1 base short, with 17 bases between. Germline V CDR1 and CDR2: WNHNN, SYGVQD (reference sequence). The CDR3 DNA sequence: TGCGCCAGCAGCGTGGCCCGAGGGAAGGGCACAGATACGCAGTATTTT. Protein sequence: CASSVARGKGTDTQYF.

The genes are TRBV7-6 and TRBJ1-6; D is perhaps TRBD1 (5 bases). This CDR3 spans 19 amino acids. Trimming pared 5 bases from V and 1 base from J, leaving 21 bases between. Germline V gene sequence: CDR1 SGHVS, CDR2 FNYEAQ. The CDR3 DNA reads TGTGCCAGCAGCCCACTAGCCCGGCAGGGTTTATCCTATAATTCACCCCTCCACTTT. Translated: CASSPLARQGLSYNSPLHF.

The V and J genes are TRBV7-2 and TRBJ1-6, with D perhaps TRBD1 (5 bases). This CDR3 has 14 amino acids. Germline values: CDR1 SGHTA, CDR2 FQGNSA. Deletions cut 5 bases from V and 3 bases from J, with 8 bases between. CDR3 amino acids: CASSQTVYNSPLHF. The CDR3, as DNA: TGTGCCAGCAGCCAGACAGTCTATAATTCACCCCTCCACTTT. Complete variable domain (other parts from reference TRBV7-2 and TRBJ1-6): GAGVSQSPSNKVTEKGKDVELRCDPISGHTALYWYRQSLGQGLEFLIYFQGNSAPDKSGLPSDRFSAERTGGSVSTLTIQRTQQEDSAVYLCASSQTVYNSPLHFGNGTRLTVT.

In this sample, this clonotype turned up a few times. This may be a read error: a much more frequent sequence differs by one nucleotide. This rearrangement joins TRBV29-1 to TRBJ1-2; D unresolved. CDR1 and CDR2 (germline): SQVTM, ANQGSEA. The CDR3 is 11 residues long. CDR3 in amino acids: CSVVAQDGIHF. In DNA, the CDR3 is TGCAGCGTTGTGGCCCAGGACGGCATCCACTTC.

The CDR3 here is CASSQDGQKLFF. Here the CDR3 DNA reads TGTGCCAGCAGCCAAGATGGACAAAAACTGTTTTTT. This rearrangement joins TRBV14 to TRBJ1-4, with no clear D. Trimming took off 0 bases at V and 9 bases at J, with 5 bases between the two ends. This CDR3 has 12 residues. Per the germline V gene, CDR1 is SGHDN and CDR2 is FVKESK.

A single count supports this clonotype. The rearrangement joins TRBV10-3 to TRBJ1-2; 11 positions agree with TRBD1. There are 14 residues in the CDR3. Trimming removed 6 bases from V and 3 bases from J; junction bases left unmatched: 3. Germline V gene data show CDR1 as ENHRY and CDR2 as SYGVKD. The CDR3 DNA reads TGTGCCATCAGCAGGACAGGGGGCGACTATGGCTACACCTTC. This gives the protein CAISRTGGDYGYTF.

This clonotype was observed a handful of times. For the CDR3, the DNA is TGTGCCAGCAGCTGGGACAGCCCATTGAACACTGAAGCTTTCTTT. Protein: CASSWDSPLNTEAFF. The chain combines TRBV7-9 with TRBJ1-1; TRBD1 agrees at 7 bases. Germline V gene lookup returns CDR1 SEHNR and CDR2 FQNEAQ (reference sequence). The CDR3 covers 15 residues. V lost 4 bases to trimming and J lost 0 bases; unmatched junction nucleotides: 5.

This clonotype was seen only a few times. The rearrangement joins TRBV7-2 to TRBJ1-1; D is perhaps TRBD1 (5 bases). CDR3 size: 13 residues. Per the germline V gene, CDR1 is SGHTA and CDR2 is FQGNSA. V was trimmed by 6 bases and J by 6 bases, leaving 14 bases between them. The CDR3 bases are TGTGCCAGCAGTCTGACCGTCAGGGCTGAAGCTTTCTTT. It specifies CASSLTVRAEAFF.

This clonotype was picked up one time. The CDR3 coding sequence is TGTGCCACCAGTGACTCCCCATATACGCAGTATTTT. It is translated as CATSDSPYTQYF. The chain recombines TRBV24-1 with TRBJ2-3; D remains unclear. V was trimmed by 4 bases and J by 7 bases, leaving 8 bases between them. The CDR3 sequence is 12 residues long. The germline V gene encodes CDR1 KGHDR and CDR2 SFDVKD.

The chain recombines TRBV19 with TRBJ1-3; D is possibly TRBD1 (5 bases). This CDR3 contains 13 residues. V was trimmed by 4 bases and J by 4 bases, leaving 8 bases between them. In germline, CDR1 is LNHDA, CDR2 SQIVND (reference sequence). The CDR3 reads CASSTRTGNTIYF. The CDR3 bases are TGTGCCAGTAGTACTCGGACAGGAAACACCATATATTTT.

This clonotype was detected a few times. V gene TRBV6-5 combines with J gene TRBJ2-7; tentatively, D is TRBD1 (5 bases). CDR1 is MNHEY, CDR2 SVGAGI, per germline. V lost 5 bases and J 2 bases, leaving 10 bases between the germline ends. The length of the CDR3 is 13 residues. The CDR3 region has the DNA TGTGCCAGCAGTGTGGACATCACCTACGAGCAGTACTTC. Its protein product is CASSVDITYEQYF.

Note on this clonotype: Sequence at one end of the junction differs from germline and may be a read error. The CDR3 loop reads CATSEGANVLTF. In nucleotides, the CDR3 is TGTGCCACCAGTGAGGGGGCTAACGTCCTGACTTTC. The J gene is TRBJ2-6, the V gene TRBV24-1; tentative D call: TRBD1 (6 bases). CDR1 KGHDR and CDR2 SFDVKD come from the germline V gene. The length of the CDR3 is 12 residues.

Note on this clonotype: Possible read error: a much larger clone is one base away. The rearrangement uses TRBV10-3 and TRBJ1-1, with 8 bases that match TRBD1. Germline loops: CDR1 ENHRY, CDR2 SYGVKD. The CDR3 length is 16 residues. CDR3 DNA: TGTGCCAGCAGTCTCCTTCCTGGACAGGGCCCCGATGAAGCTTTCTTT. Encoded protein: CASSLLPGQGPDEAFF.

In its sample, this clonotype was seen many times. The CDR3 sequence is CSGDGPYGYTF. The DNA of the CDR3 is TGCAGCGGTGATGGACCGTATGGCTACACCTTC. V and J are TRBV29-1 and TRBJ1-2; D not resolved. Germline CDR1 SQVTM, CDR2 ANQGSEA. The CDR3 is 11 residues long. V was trimmed by 7 bases and J by 5 bases, leaving 11 bases between them.

This clonotype has a handful of counts. The gene calls are TRBV2 and TRBJ2-2; 7 positions agree with TRBD2. This CDR3 comprises 16 residues. CDR1 and CDR2 from the germline V gene are SNHLY and FYNNEI. V shed 2 bases, J shed 5 bases, and the junction held 8 bases outside the gene matches. CDR3 residues: CASSERRVGGTGELFF. CDR3 DNA sequence: TGTGCCAGCAGTGAAAGGAGGGTCGGGGGGACCGGGGAGCTGTTTTTT. Full variable domain (missing parts from reference TRBV2 and TRBJ2-2): EPEVTQTPSHQVTQMGQEVILRCVPISNHLYFYWYRQILGQKVEFLVSFYNNEISEKSEIFDDQFSVERPDGSNFTLKIRSTKLEDSAMYFCASSERRVGGTGELFFGEGSRLTVL.